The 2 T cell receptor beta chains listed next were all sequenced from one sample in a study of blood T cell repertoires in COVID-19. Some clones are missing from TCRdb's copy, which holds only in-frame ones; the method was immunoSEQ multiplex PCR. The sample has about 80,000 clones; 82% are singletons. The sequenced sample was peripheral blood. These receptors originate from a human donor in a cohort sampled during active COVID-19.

CDR3: CASAPVGYGYTF. The CDR3 DNA follows: TGCGCCAGTGCCCCGGTCGGCTATGGCTACACCTTC. The chain uses TRBV5-1 and TRBJ1-2; unclear D gene. This CDR3 region has 12 residues. CDR1 SGHRS and CDR2 YFSETQ come from the germline V gene. Trimming took 8 bases from V and 4 from J, leaving 12 bases between them.

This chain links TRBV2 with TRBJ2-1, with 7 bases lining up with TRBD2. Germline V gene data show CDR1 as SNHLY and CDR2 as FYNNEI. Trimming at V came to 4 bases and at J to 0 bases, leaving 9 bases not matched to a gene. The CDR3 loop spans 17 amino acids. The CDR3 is CASSATGGRSSYNEQFF. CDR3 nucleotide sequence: TGTGCCAGCAGTGCAACGGGGGGACGCAGCTCCTACAATGAGCAGTTCTTC.